This T cell receptor (beta chain) was captured by sequencing in a study of blood T cell repertoires in COVID-19. Germline V lookup: CDR1 KGHDR, CDR2 SFDVKD. The V gene end was trimmed by 7 bases and the J gene end by 6 bases; junction bases not matched to a gene: 5. The CDR3 has 14 residues. Produced via immunoSEQ multiplex PCR; TCRdb's table is partial and in-frame only. The table records 150,000 to 200,000 clones, 80% of them present only once. V is TRBV24-1 and J is TRBJ1-3; the match to TRBD1 covers 10 bases. The specimen was PBMCs or T cells enriched from blood (not recorded which). This TCR derives from a man aged 40-49 years who had recovered from COVID-19. The DNA for the CDR3 is TGTGCCACCAGGGGGGACAGGGGACAAAACACCATATATTTT. This translates into CATRGDRGQNTIYF.